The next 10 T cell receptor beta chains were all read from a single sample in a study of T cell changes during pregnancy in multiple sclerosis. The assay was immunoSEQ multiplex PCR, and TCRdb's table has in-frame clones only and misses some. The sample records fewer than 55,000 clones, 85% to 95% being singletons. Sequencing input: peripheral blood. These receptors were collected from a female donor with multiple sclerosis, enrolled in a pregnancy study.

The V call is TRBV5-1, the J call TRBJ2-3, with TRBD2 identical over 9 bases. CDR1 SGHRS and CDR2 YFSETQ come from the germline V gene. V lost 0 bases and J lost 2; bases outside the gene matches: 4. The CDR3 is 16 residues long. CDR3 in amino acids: CASSLGSGSPTDTQYF. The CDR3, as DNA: TGCGCCAGCAGCTTGGGTAGCGGGAGCCCCACAGATACGCAGTATTTT.

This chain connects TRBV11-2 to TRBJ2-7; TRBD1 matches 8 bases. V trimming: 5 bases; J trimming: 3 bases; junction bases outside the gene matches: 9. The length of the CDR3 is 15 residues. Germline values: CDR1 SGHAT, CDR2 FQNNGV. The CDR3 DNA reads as TGTGCCAGCAGCCCCCAGACAGGGGTCGTCTACGAGCAGTACTTC. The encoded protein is CASSPQTGVVYEQYF.

The CDR3 region has the DNA TGTGCCAGCAGCTTAGAACTCCGGGAGGGACAGCCCCAGCATTTT. Residues: CASSLELREGQPQHF. The chain is built from TRBV5-5 and TRBJ1-5; no clear D gene. V was trimmed by 2 bases and J by 7 bases, leaving 16 bases between them. This CDR3 spans 15 amino acids. The germline V gene encodes CDR1 SGHKS and CDR2 YYEKEE (reference sequence).

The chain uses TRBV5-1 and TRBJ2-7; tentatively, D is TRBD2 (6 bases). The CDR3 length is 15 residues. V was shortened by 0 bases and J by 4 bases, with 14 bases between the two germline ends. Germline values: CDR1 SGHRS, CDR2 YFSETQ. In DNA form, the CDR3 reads TGCGCCAGCAGCTTGGCCGGAGGGAAATCGTACGAGCAGTACTTC. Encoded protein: CASSLAGGKSYEQYF. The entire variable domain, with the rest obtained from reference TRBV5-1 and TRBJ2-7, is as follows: KAGVTQTPRYLIKTRGQQVTLSCSPISGHRSVSWYQQTPGQGLQFLFEYFSETQRNKGNFPGRFSGRQFSNSRSEMNVSTLELGDSALYLCASSLAGGKSYEQYFGPGTRLTVT.

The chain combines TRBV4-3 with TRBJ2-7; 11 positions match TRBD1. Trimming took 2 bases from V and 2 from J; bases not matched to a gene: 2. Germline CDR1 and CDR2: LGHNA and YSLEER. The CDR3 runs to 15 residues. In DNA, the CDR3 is TGCGCCAGCAGCCAATTGGGACAGGGGGCCTACGAGCAGTACTTC. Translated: CASSQLGQGAYEQYF.

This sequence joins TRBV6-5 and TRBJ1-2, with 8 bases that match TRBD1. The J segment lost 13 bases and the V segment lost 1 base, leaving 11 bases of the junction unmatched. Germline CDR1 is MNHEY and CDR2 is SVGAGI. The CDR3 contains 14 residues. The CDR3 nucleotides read TGTGCCAGCAGTTACTTGGGACAGGTCTTAAGCTGCACCTTC. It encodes CASSYLGQVLSCTF.

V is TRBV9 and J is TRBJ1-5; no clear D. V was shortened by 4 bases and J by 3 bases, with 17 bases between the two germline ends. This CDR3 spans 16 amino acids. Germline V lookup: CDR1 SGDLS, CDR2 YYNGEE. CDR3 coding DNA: TGTGCCAGCAGCCTGAACCCATCCGGCAACAATCAGCCCCAGCATTTT. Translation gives CASSLNPSGNNQPQHF.

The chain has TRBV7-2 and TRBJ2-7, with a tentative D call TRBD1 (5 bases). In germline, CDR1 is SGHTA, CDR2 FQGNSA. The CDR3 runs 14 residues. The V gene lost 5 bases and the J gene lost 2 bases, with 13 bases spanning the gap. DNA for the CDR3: TGTGCCAGCAGCACATCACAGGTTACCTACGAGCAGTACTTC. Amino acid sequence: CASSTSQVTYEQYF.

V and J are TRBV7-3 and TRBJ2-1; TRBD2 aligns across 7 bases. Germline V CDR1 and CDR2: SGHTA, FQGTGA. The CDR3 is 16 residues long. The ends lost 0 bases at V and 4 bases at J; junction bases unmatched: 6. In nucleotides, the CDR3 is TGTGCCAGCAGCTTAACTCCCCTAGCGGTATACAATGAGCAGTTCTTC. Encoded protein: CASSLTPLAVYNEQFF.

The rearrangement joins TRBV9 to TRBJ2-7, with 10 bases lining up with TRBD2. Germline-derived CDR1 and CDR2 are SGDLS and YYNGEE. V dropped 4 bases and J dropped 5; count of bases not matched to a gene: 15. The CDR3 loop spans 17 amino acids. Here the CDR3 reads CASSPDALAGVGHEQYF. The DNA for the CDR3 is TGTGCCAGCAGCCCCGACGCCCTAGCGGGAGTGGGGCACGAGCAGTACTTC. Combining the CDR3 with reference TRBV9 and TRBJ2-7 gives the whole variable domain DSGVTQTPKHLITATGQRVTLRCSPRSGDLSVYWYQQSLDQGLQFLIQYYNGEERAKGNILERFSAQQFPDLHSELNLSSLELGDSALYFCASSPDALAGVGHEQYFGPGTRLTVT.